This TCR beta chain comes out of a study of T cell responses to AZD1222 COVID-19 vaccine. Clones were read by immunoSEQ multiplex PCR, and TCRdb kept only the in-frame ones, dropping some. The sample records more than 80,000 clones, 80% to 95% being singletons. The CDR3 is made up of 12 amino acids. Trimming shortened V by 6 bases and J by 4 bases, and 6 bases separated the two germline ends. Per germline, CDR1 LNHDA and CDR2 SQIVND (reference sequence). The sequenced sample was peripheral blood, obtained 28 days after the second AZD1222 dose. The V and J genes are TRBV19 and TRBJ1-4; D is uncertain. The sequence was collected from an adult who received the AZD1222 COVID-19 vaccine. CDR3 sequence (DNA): TGTGCCAGTAGGCATGGTAATGAAAAACTGTTTTTT. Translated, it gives CASRHGNEKLFF.